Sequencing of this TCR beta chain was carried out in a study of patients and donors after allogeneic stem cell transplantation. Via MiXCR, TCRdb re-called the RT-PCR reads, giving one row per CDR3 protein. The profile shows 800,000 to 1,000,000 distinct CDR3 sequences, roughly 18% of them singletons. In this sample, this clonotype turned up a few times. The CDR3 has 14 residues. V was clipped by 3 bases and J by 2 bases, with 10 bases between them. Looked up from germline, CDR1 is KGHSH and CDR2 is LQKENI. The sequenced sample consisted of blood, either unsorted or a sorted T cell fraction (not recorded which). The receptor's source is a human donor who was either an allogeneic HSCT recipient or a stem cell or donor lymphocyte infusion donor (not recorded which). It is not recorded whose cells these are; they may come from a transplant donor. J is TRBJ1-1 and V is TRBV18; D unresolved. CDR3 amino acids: CASSPVAENTEAFF. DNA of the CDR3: TGTGCCAGCTCACCGGTCGCAGAAAACACTGAAGCTTTCTTT.